This T cell receptor (beta chain) is from a study of T cells expressing NK-cell markers. No DNA is given; TCRdb re-called the 5' RACE reads and lists each CDR3 protein once. This sample carries about 550,000 distinct CDR3 sequences, with roughly 3.5% going to the ten biggest clones. The length of the CDR3 is 14 residues. Germline-derived CDR1 and CDR2 are SGHRS and YFSETQ. The source of this sequence is a man younger than 35 in good health. Sequenced input: blood T cells: a sorted CD56 or NKG2C T cell subset, CD4+ or CD8+ T cells, or bulk PBMC T cells (not recorded which). The chain is built from TRBV5-1 and TRBJ2-5; the TRBD1 assignment by TCRdb is unverifiable without DNA. The CDR3 spells CASSPGGQKETQYF.